Listed here is a single T cell receptor beta chain. The V and J ends lost 3 bases and 4 bases respectively, with 10 bases between them. The CDR3 consists of 13 residues. Germline V gene data show CDR1 as SGHRS and CDR2 as YFSETQ. Study processing details: The assay estimated nucleated cells by amplifying reference gene primers. TCRdb's table, derived via immunoSEQ multiplex PCR, lists solely in-frame clones and lacks some. D and trimming were read from the DNA, whereas the V and J calls and clone size are those reported in that table. The profile covers hundreds of thousands of clones, with about 89% appearing a single time and 4.3% taken by the ten largest. These data are taken from a study of blood T cell repertoires in COVID-19. Study context: Samples representing acute and convalescent COVID-19 were sourced from the United States, Italy and Spain. PBMCs, B-cell-depleted T cells, or T cells provided the cDNA or gDNA that made up the material.

The sequence was collected from a woman aged 25 to 39 with acute or convalescent COVID-19. Material: peripheral blood. The V gene is TRBV5-1, the J gene TRBJ1-2, with TRBD1 as a possible D gene (6 bases). The CDR3 DNA is TGCGCCAGCAGCTCGGACAGTACCTATGGCTACACCTTC. As protein: CASSSDSTYGYTF. Full variable domain (missing parts from reference TRBV5-1 and TRBJ1-2): KAGVTQTPRYLIKTRGQQVTLSCSPISGHRSVSWYQQTPGQGLQFLFEYFSETQRNKGNFPGRFSGRQFSNSRSEMNVSTLELGDSALYLCASSSDSTYGYTFGSGTRLTVV.